This T cell receptor (beta chain) was identified in a study of cytomegalovirus exposure and HLA in healthy donors. Of note for this clone: Its specificity is not known.

A multiplex PCR was run with 60 Vbeta primers and 13 Jbeta primers. Only in-frame clones appear in the TCRdb table, and some are missing; sequencing was by immunoSEQ multiplex PCR. The top ten clones hold about 7.3% of a sample with under 300,000 clones, around 81% of them seen once. Regarding the study as a whole: Presence/absence results assume similar sequencing depth per donor, which may not hold. Later, TCR association rates were found to vary by HLA locus, highest for DRB1 and lowest for HLA-C. A prior analysis recorded that most TCR beta V segments were productive about 87% or about 30% of the time.

The donors were healthy bone marrow donors. The sequenced sample was PBMCs. The sequence derives from a woman aged 55-69 years in good health and CMV-seropositive.

In nucleotides, the CDR3 is TGCGCCAGCAGCTTGGGGGGGGTCTACGAGCAGTACTTC. Protein sequence: CASSLGGVYEQYF. V usage is TRBV5-1 and J usage is TRBJ2-7; tentatively, D is TRBD2 (6 bases). Germline CDR1 reads SGHRS; CDR2 reads YFSETQ. Deletions cut 0 bases from V and 3 bases from J, with 7 bases between. The CDR3 runs to 13 residues.